The 26 T cell receptor beta chains below were found in one sample sequenced in a study of blood T cell repertoires in COVID-19. Produced via immunoSEQ multiplex PCR; TCRdb's table is partial and in-frame only. The table lists a few hundred thousand clones, more than 80% of them singletons. Sequenced: peripheral blood. The receptors originated from a woman between 25 and 40 years old with COVID-19, enrolled during active disease.

On this clone itself: Other DNA sequences from this sample encode an identical CDR3 as well. V and J are TRBV9 and TRBJ2-7, with 7 bases that match TRBD1. Trimming at V came to 0 bases and at J to 2 bases, leaving 2 bases not matched to a gene. CDR1 and CDR2 from the germline V gene are SGDLS and YYNGEE. CDR3 size: 14 residues. CDR3 bases: TGTGCCAGCAGCGTAGGGCAGGGGGCCTACGAGCAGTACTTC. This sequence encodes CASSVGQGAYEQYF.

This chain's CDR3 is CASSERGSTGELFF. As DNA, the CDR3 is TGTGCCAGCAGTGAAAGAGGGAGCACCGGGGAGCTGTTTTTT. The chain uses TRBV25-1 and TRBJ2-2; D is perhaps TRBD2 (5 bases). The V and J ends lost 2 bases and 4 bases respectively, with 8 bases between them. CDR1 and CDR2 from the germline V gene are MGHDK and SYGVNS. The CDR3 has 14 amino acids.

The chain recombines TRBV5-1 with TRBJ1-2, with D maybe TRBD1 (5 bases). The CDR3 spans 13 residues. Germline values: CDR1 SGHRS, CDR2 YFSETQ. V was trimmed by 4 bases and J by 4 bases, leaving 11 bases between them. The CDR3 loop reads CASSPDRFYGYTF. CDR3 DNA sequence: TGCGCCAGCAGCCCTGACAGATTCTATGGCTACACCTTC.

The chain has TRBV6-5 and TRBJ1-5; 9 bases are shared with TRBD1. V trimming: 6 bases; J trimming: 2 bases; junction bases outside the gene matches: 8. CDR3 length: 16 residues. Germline V CDR1 and CDR2: MNHEY, SVGAGI. The CDR3 bases are TGTGCCAGCAGGTACGGGACAGGGTTTGGCAATCAGCCCCAGCATTTT. Translated: CASRYGTGFGNQPQHF.

The chain recombines TRBV3-1 (or the pseudogene TRBV3-2) with TRBJ2-2; TRBD2 is a possible D gene (7 bases). Germline V gene data show CDR1 as LGHDT and CDR2 as YNNKEL (reference sequence). The ends were cut back, 3 bases at V and 7 bases at J, with 18 bases in the middle. This CDR3 is 16 amino acids long. In DNA, the CDR3 is TGTGCCAGCAGCCACCCGATCGGGGGGCAAGTCGGGGAGCTGTTTTTT. Translation: CASSHPIGGQVGELFF.

This chain connects TRBV19 to TRBJ1-1, with D hard to call. Germline-derived CDR1 and CDR2 are LNHDA and SQIVND (reference sequence). Trimming shortened V by 3 bases and J by 0 bases, and 5 bases separated the two germline ends. There are 13 residues in the CDR3. CDR3 protein: CASSISVNTEAFF. Written as DNA, the CDR3 is TGTGCCAGTAGTATCTCAGTGAACACTGAAGCTTTCTTT.

The chain recombines TRBV5-4 with TRBJ1-1, with D perhaps matching TRBD1 (5 bases). Deletions cut 4 bases from V and 0 bases from J, with 10 bases between. This CDR3 comprises 14 residues. The germline gives CDR1 SGHNT, CDR2 YYREEE (reference sequence). CDR3 sequence: CASSPGRVNTEAFF. CDR3 DNA sequence: TGTGCCAGCAGCCCAGGGAGGGTGAACACTGAAGCTTTCTTT.

This chain uses TRBV12-3 or TRBV12-4 with TRBJ2-5; the D is unclear. The CDR3 loop spans 11 amino acids. Trimming stripped 7 bases from V and 1 base from J, with 4 bases between. DNA of the CDR3: TGTGCCAGCACCATCCAAGAGACCCAGTACTTC. Translating gives CASTIQETQYF.

CDR3 nucleotide sequence: TGTGCCAGCAGCGCAACTGGACAGCTTGGGGAGCCCGTGGGCATGAACACTGAAGCTTTCTTT. Residues: CASSATGQLGEPVGMNTEAFF. The chain employs TRBV21-1 and TRBJ1-1; the D segment call TRBD1 is taken from the table without a DNA check. TRBV21-1 is reported as a pseudogene. The CDR3 runs 21 residues.

The chain has TRBV27 and TRBJ1-2; TRBD1 agrees at 8 bases. V lost 6 bases to trimming and J lost 7 bases; unmatched junction nucleotides: 7. Germline CDR1 reads MNHEY; CDR2 reads SMNVEV (reference sequence). CDR3 length: 13 residues. CDR3 amino acids: CASRPGQGSGYTF. The CDR3, as DNA: TGTGCCAGCAGACCCGGACAGGGTTCTGGCTACACCTTC.

At least ten counts were recorded for this clone. The chain employs TRBV7-2 and TRBJ2-7; 7 bases line up with TRBD2. Germline CDR1 reads SGHTA; CDR2 reads FQGNSA. The CDR3 is 15 amino acids. The J segment lost 1 base and the V segment lost 4 bases, leaving 7 bases of the junction unmatched. The CDR3 is CASSSAASGSYEQYF. In DNA, the CDR3 is TGTGCCAGCAGCTCGGCGGCTAGCGGATCCTACGAGCAGTACTTC.

This chain joins TRBV7-2 and TRBJ1-1; 12 bases are a match to TRBD1. The V gene end was trimmed by 6 bases and the J gene end by 4 bases; junction bases not matched to a gene: 9. Germline CDR1 SGHTA, CDR2 FQGNSA. The CDR3 is 16 residues long. CDR3 nucleotide sequence: TGTGCCAGCAGTACCGGGACAGGGGGCGGAGGCACTGAAGCTTTCTTT. Its protein is CASSTGTGGGGTEAFF. The entire variable domain, with the rest obtained from reference TRBV7-2 and TRBJ1-1, is as follows: GAGVSQSPSNKVTEKGKDVELRCDPISGHTALYWYRQSLGQGLEFLIYFQGNSAPDKSGLPSDRFSAERTGGSVSTLTIQRTQQEDSAVYLCASSTGTGGGGTEAFFGQGTRLTVV.

This rearrangement joins TRBV3-1 (or the pseudogene TRBV3-2) to TRBJ1-5, with 7 bases lining up with TRBD1. Germline values: CDR1 LGHDT, CDR2 YNNKEL (reference sequence). The V segment lost 5 bases and the J segment 2 bases; nucleotides outside the gene matches: 3. The CDR3 extends over 14 amino acids. CDR3 DNA: TGTGCCAGCAGCTACGGACAGGGCAATCAGCCCCAGCATTTT. The encoded protein is CASSYGQGNQPQHF.

This chain joins TRBV28 and TRBJ2-3; weak D call: TRBD2 (6 bases). The CDR3 runs to 15 residues. CDR1 MDHEN and CDR2 SYDVKM come from the germline V gene. The ends were cut back, 4 bases at V and 2 bases at J, with 13 bases in the middle. The CDR3 DNA reads as TGTGCCAGCAGTTCCCCCGAGCGGGCCACAGATACGCAGTATTTT. It yields the protein CASSSPERATDTQYF.

The chain employs TRBV10-3 and TRBJ2-3; D is perhaps TRBD2 (7 bases). V was shortened by 3 bases and J by 8 bases, with 12 bases between the two germline ends. This CDR3 comprises 13 residues. CDR1 ENHRY and CDR2 SYGVKD come from the germline V gene. CDR3 in amino acids: CAISDGGAGTQYF. CDR3 nucleotide sequence: TGTGCCATCAGTGATGGGGGGGCCGGTACGCAGTATTTT.

The gene calls are TRBV30 and TRBJ2-7, with D tentatively TRBD2 (6 bases). CDR1 is GTSNPN, CDR2 SVGIG, per germline (reference sequence). The germline V and J ends were trimmed by 4 bases and 2 bases, with 9 bases remaining between them. The CDR3 loop spans 12 amino acids. The CDR3 loop is CAWKGGTYEQYF. CDR3 bases: TGTGCCTGGAAGGGCGGGACCTACGAGCAGTACTTC.

The genes are TRBV6-5 and TRBJ1-6; D remains unclear. V was cut by 0 bases and J by 7 bases, with 13 bases left in between. CDR3 length equals 16 residues. The germline gives CDR1 MNHEY, CDR2 SVGAGI. Written as DNA, the CDR3 is TGTGCCAGCAGTTACTCGTGGGCGGCGGGCAATTCACCCCTCCACTTT. Protein: CASSYSWAAGNSPLHF.

The chain joins TRBV20-1 to TRBJ2-1; 11 bases fit TRBD2. The germline V gene has CDR1 DFQATT and CDR2 SNEGSKA (reference sequence). CDR3 length: 14 residues. The junction had 2 bases not matched to a gene; V was cut back by 3 bases and J by 4 bases. CDR3 loop: CSASGTSGYNEQFF. The CDR3 DNA follows: TGCAGTGCTAGTGGGACTAGCGGTTACAATGAGCAGTTCTTC.

The table lists this clone with a count of one. This sequence joins TRBV5-1 and TRBJ1-1; tentative D call: TRBD1 (6 bases). V was pared by 4 bases and J by 3 bases, with 13 bases between. Germline CDR1 and CDR2: SGHRS and YFSETQ. The CDR3 consists of 14 residues. In DNA form, the CDR3 reads TGCGCCAGCAGCACAAGGGGGGGAGACACTGAAGCTTTCTTT. It is translated as CASSTRGGDTEAFF.

This clone came up a few times. V and J are TRBV15 and TRBJ1-2; D is possibly TRBD1 (5 bases). Germline CDR1 LNHNV, CDR2 YYDKDF (reference sequence). V lost 0 bases and J 6 bases, leaving 17 bases between the germline ends. The CDR3 is 16 amino acids. Here the CDR3 DNA reads TGTGCCACCAGCAGAGATCGGAGTGTTTGGGGGGATGGCTACACCTTC. This gives the protein CATSRDRSVWGDGYTF.

The chain employs TRBV11-1 and TRBJ1-1, with TRBD1 as a possible D gene (5 bases). From germline, CDR1 is SGHAT and CDR2 FQDESV (reference sequence). This CDR3 is 14 amino acids long. V lost 5 bases and J 6 bases, leaving 16 bases between the germline ends. CDR3 nucleotides: TGTGCCAGCAGCCTCCCGGTGGGGCAACCTGAAGCTTTCTTT. This translates into CASSLPVGQPEAFF. Drawing the rest from reference TRBV11-1 and TRBJ1-1, the complete variable domain is EAEVAQSPRYKITEKSQAVAFWCDPISGHATLYWYRQILGQGPELLVQFQDESVVDDSQLPKDRFSAERLKGVDSTLKIQPAELGDSAMYLCASSLPVGQPEAFFGQGTRLTVV.

The chain recombines TRBV9 with TRBJ2-3, with 7 bases fitting TRBD2. Germline V gene sequence: CDR1 SGDLS, CDR2 YYNGEE. Losses at the gene ends were 2 bases for V and 7 bases for J; bases not matched to a gene: 10. This CDR3 contains 15 residues. The CDR3 sequence: CASSVGSSGEHTQYF. CDR3 nucleotides: TGTGCCAGCAGCGTTGGCTCTAGCGGTGAGCATACGCAGTATTTT.

The V gene is TRBV6-5, the J gene TRBJ2-5; 9 nucleotides align to TRBD1. The germline V gene encodes CDR1 MNHEY and CDR2 SVGAGI. V lost 6 bases, J lost 5 bases, and 7 bases stayed unmatched. The CDR3 covers 14 residues. CDR3 DNA: TGTGCCAGCAGACCAAGCGGGACAGGGGAGACCCAGTACTTC. This translates into CASRPSGTGETQYF.

This clone turned up a few times. V and J are TRBV2 and TRBJ1-4, with D perhaps TRBD1 (6 bases). Looked up from germline, CDR1 is SNHLY and CDR2 is FYNNEI. The CDR3 has 16 amino acids. The V end lost 6 bases, the J end lost 8 bases, and 22 bases lay between the germline ends. The CDR3, as DNA: TGTGCCAGCAGGAATCGGGCAGGGGTTGTACTCGAAAAACTGTTTTTT. The encoded protein is CASRNRAGVVLEKLFF.

The CDR3 coding sequence is TGTGCCACCAGTTACGTCAGGGTCGGTGAGCAGTTCTTC. It encodes CATSYVRVGEQFF. The chain is built from TRBV24-1 and TRBJ2-1, with a possible D match to TRBD1 (5 bases). V lost 6 bases to trimming and J lost 9 bases, with 14 bases between them. Germline loops: CDR1 KGHDR, CDR2 SFDVKD. The CDR3 has 13 residues.

The chain has TRBV6-2 or TRBV6-3 and TRBJ2-2, with D uncertain. The germline gives CDR1 MNHEY, CDR2 SVGEGT. The CDR3 has 12 residues. V lost 4 bases, J lost 7 bases, and 7 bases lay in between. The CDR3 DNA follows: TGTGCCAGCAGTTTTTCGGTCGGGGAGCTGTTTTTT. Residues: CASSFSVGELFF.